The 32 T cell receptor beta chains below all came from one sample that was sequenced in a study of T cell responses to AZD1222 COVID-19 vaccine. TCRdb keeps only in-frame clones here, not all; method: immunoSEQ multiplex PCR. Of about 110,000 clones in the sample, 87% were seen once. The sequenced sample was peripheral blood, obtained on day 0 of AZD1222 vaccination. The receptor set was obtained from an adult in good health.

This chain joins TRBV5-1 and TRBJ1-3; D remains ambiguous. This CDR3 contains 16 residues. V was cut by 0 bases and J by 4 bases, with 14 bases left in between. CDR1 is SGHRS and CDR2 is YFSETQ in the germline V gene. Written as DNA, the CDR3 is TGCGCCAGCAGCTTGGCTGGGCCCTCCCGGGGAAACACCATATATTTT. Amino acids: CASSLAGPSRGNTIYF.

The chain is built from TRBV28 and TRBJ1-2; TRBD1 might be the D (6 bases). The CDR3 length is 14 residues. Germline V gene sequence: CDR1 MDHEN, CDR2 SYDVKM. With 6 bases removed from V and 8 bases from J, the gap between germline ends came to 19 bases. CDR3 sequence: CASRPRQVGRGYTF. The CDR3 DNA sequence: TGTGCCAGCAGGCCCCGACAGGTGGGAAGGGGCTACACCTTC.

This rearrangement joins TRBV6-6 to TRBJ1-3, with D tentatively TRBD1 (6 bases). Germline CDR1 MNHNY, CDR2 SVGAGI (reference sequence). The CDR3 is made up of 15 amino acids. V was cut by 2 bases and J by 0 bases, with 8 bases left in between. The CDR3 region is CASSYLTGSGNTIYF. CDR3 DNA sequence: TGTGCCAGCAGTTACCTGACAGGCTCTGGAAACACCATATATTTT.

The V gene is TRBV28, the J gene TRBJ2-1; D call uncertain. The V end lost 1 base, the J end lost 7 bases, and 11 bases lay between the germline ends. The CDR3 covers 14 residues. The germline V gene has CDR1 MDHEN and CDR2 SYDVKM. CDR3 sequence (DNA): TGTGCCAGCAGTTTATTAGCAGGTCAGAATGAGCAGTTCTTC. This encodes CASSLLAGQNEQFF.

This chain joins TRBV9 and TRBJ2-7; D gene uncertain. This CDR3 has 12 amino acids. Germline CDR1 and CDR2: SGDLS and YYNGEE. Trimming shortened V by 4 bases and J by 5 bases, and 10 bases separated the two germline ends. The CDR3 region has the DNA TGTGCCAGCAGCACGGCTGGGGACGAGCAGTACTTC. This encodes CASSTAGDEQYF. The whole variable domain, remainder taken from reference TRBV9 and TRBJ2-7, is DSGVTQTPKHLITATGQRVTLRCSPRSGDLSVYWYQQSLDQGLQFLIQYYNGEERAKGNILERFSAQQFPDLHSELNLSSLELGDSALYFCASSTAGDEQYFGPGTRLTVT.

The chain couples TRBV2 to TRBJ2-5; perhaps TRBD1 as D (5 bases). The length of the CDR3 is 16 residues. The V end lost 6 bases, the J end lost 0 bases, and 17 bases lay between the germline ends. Looked up from germline, CDR1 is SNHLY and CDR2 is FYNNEI. The CDR3 is CASRPLGAADQETQYF. The CDR3 nucleotides are TGTGCCAGCAGACCCCTAGGGGCCGCCGACCAAGAGACCCAGTACTTC.

This clone was found many times. The gene calls are TRBV5-1 and TRBJ1-3, with a tentative D call TRBD1 (5 bases). The CDR3 is 17 residues long. The V and J ends lost 0 bases and 4 bases respectively, with 17 bases between them. Germline V lookup: CDR1 SGHRS, CDR2 YFSETQ. The CDR3 DNA follows: TGCGCCAGCAGCTTGGGGCTAACGCAGGGTTCCGGAAACACCATATATTTT. Translation: CASSLGLTQGSGNTIYF.

This clone was counted once. The chain uses TRBV10-3 and TRBJ2-7; 7 bases line up with TRBD2. From germline, CDR1 is ENHRY and CDR2 SYGVKD. The J segment lost 2 bases and the V segment lost 8 bases, leaving 9 bases of the junction unmatched. This CDR3 has 14 residues. This CDR3 reads CAIAFGGITYEQYF. The CDR3 DNA sequence: TGTGCCATCGCGTTCGGGGGGATTACCTACGAGCAGTACTTC.

This sequence joins TRBV2 and TRBJ1-1, with D hard to call. Trimming shortened V by 4 bases and J by 1 base, and 10 bases separated the two germline ends. Looked up from germline, CDR1 is SNHLY and CDR2 is FYNNEI. This CDR3 is 14 amino acids long. CDR3 region: CASSGGRQNTEAFF. CDR3 nucleotides: TGTGCCAGCAGTGGTGGCCGGCAGAACACTGAAGCTTTCTTT.

The CDR3 protein is CASSLELAGTEAFF. For the CDR3, the DNA is TGCGCCAGCAGCTTGGAATTGGCAGGTACTGAAGCTTTCTTT. This sequence joins TRBV5-1 and TRBJ1-1, with unresolved D. V lost 0 bases to trimming and J lost 5 bases, with 11 bases between them. Germline V gene lookup returns CDR1 SGHRS and CDR2 YFSETQ. CDR3 size: 14 residues. Supplemented by reference TRBV5-1 and TRBJ1-1, the full variable domain reads KAGVTQTPRYLIKTRGQQVTLSCSPISGHRSVSWYQQTPGQGLQFLFEYFSETQRNKGNFPGRFSGRQFSNSRSEMNVSTLELGDSALYLCASSLELAGTEAFFGQGTRLTVV.

This clone came up a few times. The chain couples TRBV19 to TRBJ1-5; D is perhaps TRBD1 (6 bases). The CDR3 runs 16 residues. Germline-derived CDR1 and CDR2 are LNHDA and SQIVND (reference sequence). V was shortened by 6 bases and J by 9 bases, with 24 bases between the two germline ends. The CDR3 spells CASRGPGHSNFLPQHF. The CDR3 coding sequence is TGTGCCAGTAGGGGGCCGGGACATAGCAATTTCCTGCCCCAGCATTTT.

The chain combines TRBV29-1 with TRBJ1-6; maybe TRBD1 (5 bases). This CDR3 has 12 amino acids. The V end lost 0 bases, the J end lost 13 bases, and 10 bases lay between the germline ends. Germline values: CDR1 SQVTM, CDR2 ANQGSEA. CDR3 DNA: TGCAGCGTTGAAGAGGGTCAGGGCCCCCTCCACTTT. Protein sequence: CSVEEGQGPLHF.

The V gene is TRBV3-1 (or the pseudogene TRBV3-2), the J gene TRBJ2-1, with D uncertain. This CDR3 has 13 amino acids. V gave up 1 base and J gave up 12 bases, with 13 bases separating them. Germline lookup yields CDR1 LGHDT and CDR2 YNNKEL (reference sequence). The CDR3 reads CASSQVPLDGQFF. In DNA form, the CDR3 reads TGTGCCAGCAGCCAAGTACCCCTGGACGGGCAGTTCTTC.

V usage is TRBV27 and J usage is TRBJ2-3, with D possibly matching TRBD1 (6 bases). The CDR3 runs to 15 residues. Germline V gene data show CDR1 as MNHEY and CDR2 as SMNVEV (reference sequence). V was cut by 6 bases and J by 2 bases, with 15 bases left in between. The DNA of the CDR3 is TGTGCCAGCAGCTCTTCCCCAGGGGTCACAGATACGCAGTATTTT. Translation: CASSSSPGVTDTQYF.

This rearrangement joins TRBV19 to TRBJ2-1; 8 positions match TRBD1. Germline trimming cut 3 bases from V and 0 bases from J; bases unmatched to any gene: 7. Germline V gives CDR1 LNHDA, CDR2 SQIVND (reference sequence). There are 17 residues in the CDR3. CDR3 nucleotides: TGTGCCAGTAGTATGGGGACCGGGACAGGCTCCTACAATGAGCAGTTCTTC. Translating gives CASSMGTGTGSYNEQFF.

V and J are TRBV24-1 and TRBJ2-5; 9 positions agree with TRBD1. Germline-derived CDR1 and CDR2 are KGHDR and SFDVKD. CDR3 length equals 14 residues. The V segment lost 10 bases and the J segment 3 bases; nucleotides outside the gene matches: 8. The CDR3 loop is CATRYRDREETQYF. In DNA, the CDR3 is TGTGCCACTCGCTACCGGGACAGGGAAGAGACCCAGTACTTC.

J is TRBJ2-7 and V is TRBV4-2; maybe TRBD1 (6 bases). Trimming cost V 3 bases and J 1 base, with 10 bases left between them. The CDR3 length is 14 residues. CDR1 is LGHNA, CDR2 YNFKEQ, per germline. CDR3 bases: TGTGCCAGCAGCCAGCCCGGACAGTCCTACGAGCAGTACTTC. Translation gives CASSQPGQSYEQYF.

The chain recombines TRBV27 with TRBJ2-7; D is perhaps TRBD1 or TRBD2 (7 bases each). Germline CDR1 MNHEY, CDR2 SMNVEV (reference sequence). V was pared by 6 bases and J by 6 bases, with 24 bases between. This CDR3 has 16 amino acids. The DNA of the CDR3 is TGTGCCAGCAGCCGGGTAGCGTTGGGAGGGGACAGCGAGCAGTACTTC. Protein sequence: CASSRVALGGDSEQYF.

The chain uses TRBV9 and TRBJ1-3; 8 nucleotides align to TRBD1. The CDR3 loop spans 17 amino acids. The V gene end was trimmed by 3 bases and the J gene end by 0 bases; junction bases not matched to a gene: 8. Looked up from germline, CDR1 is SGDLS and CDR2 is YYNGEE. The CDR3 protein is CASSAGGTGFSGNTIYF. DNA for the CDR3: TGTGCCAGCAGCGCTGGGGGGACAGGCTTCTCTGGAAACACCATATATTTT.

V is TRBV18 and J is TRBJ2-3; D is unresolved. CDR3 size: 14 residues. The germline V gene has CDR1 KGHSH and CDR2 LQKENI. V dropped 3 bases and J dropped 4 bases, with 11 bases sitting between them. The CDR3 loop is CASSPLPGADTQYF. CDR3 DNA: TGTGCCAGCTCACCGCTCCCTGGGGCAGATACGCAGTATTTT. Full variable domain (outside the CDR3, taken from reference TRBV18 and TRBJ2-3): NAGVMQNPRHLVRRRGQEARLRCSPMKGHSHVYWYRQLPEEGLKFMVYLQKENIIDESGMPKERFSAEFPKEGPSILRIQQVVRGDSAAYFCASSPLPGADTQYFGPGTRLTVL.

This clone is a singleton in its sample. The rearrangement links TRBV19 to TRBJ2-1; 10 bases map to TRBD2. CDR3 length: 16 amino acids. J gave up 1 base and V 5 bases, and 5 bases lay outside the gene matches. CDR1 is LNHDA, CDR2 SQIVND, per germline (reference sequence). The CDR3 region is CASSGSGGLSYNEQFF. The CDR3 nucleotides are TGTGCCAGTAGTGGTAGCGGGGGGCTTTCCTACAATGAGCAGTTCTTC.

The chain employs TRBV5-1 and TRBJ2-4; D may be TRBD2 (5 bases). The CDR3 length is 16 residues. The germline V gene has CDR1 SGHRS and CDR2 YFSETQ. V was trimmed by 0 bases and J by 0 bases, leaving 10 bases between them. The chain's CDR3 is CASSLAEGLAKNIQYF. In DNA, the CDR3 is TGCGCCAGCAGCTTGGCCGAGGGTCTAGCCAAAAACATTCAGTACTTC.

The genes are TRBV5-4 and TRBJ1-1; no clear D gene. Germline-derived CDR1 and CDR2 are SGHNT and YYREEE (reference sequence). The CDR3 spans 14 residues. V lost 0 bases and J 5 bases, leaving 11 bases between the germline ends. The DNA for the CDR3 is TGTGCCAGCAGCTTGGAGGCAGGAAGGACTGAAGCTTTCTTT. The encoded protein is CASSLEAGRTEAFF.

This chain connects TRBV6-2 or TRBV6-3 to TRBJ2-7; D ambiguous. The CDR3 is 14 amino acids. Germline values: CDR1 MNHEY, CDR2 SVGEGT. Trimming stripped 0 bases from V and 2 bases from J, with 8 bases between. CDR3 amino acids: CASSYSRQTYEQYF. The CDR3 bases are TGTGCCAGCAGTTACTCGCGTCAGACCTACGAGCAGTACTTC.

The chain employs TRBV2 and TRBJ1-5, with 7 nucleotides matching TRBD1. The CDR3 consists of 16 residues. With V trimmed by 6 bases and J by 2 bases, 10 bases remained unmatched. Germline CDR1 reads SNHLY; CDR2 reads FYNNEI. CDR3 sequence reads: CASSPGQPRGNQPQHF. The DNA for the CDR3 is TGTGCCAGCAGCCCGGGACAGCCAAGGGGCAATCAGCCCCAGCATTTT. The variable domain in full, with the rest retrieved from reference TRBV2 and TRBJ1-5, is EPEVTQTPSHQVTQMGQEVILRCVPISNHLYFYWYRQILGQKVEFLVSFYNNEISEKSEIFDDQFSVERPDGSNFTLKIRSTKLEDSAMYFCASSPGQPRGNQPQHFGDGTRLSIL.

The rearrangement uses TRBV6-1 and TRBJ1-1, with D hard to call. The CDR3 runs to 11 residues. V lost 2 bases and J lost 10, with 8 bases in between. Germline CDR1 and CDR2: MNHNS and SASEGT. As DNA, the CDR3 is TGTGCCAGCAGTGAATTCGGGGTAGCTTTCTTT. Translation gives CASSEFGVAFF.

CDR3 sequence: CASSLSRGTNEKLFF. The CDR3 coding sequence is TGTGCCAGCTCACTTTCCAGGGGGACAAATGAAAAACTGTTTTTT. J is TRBJ1-4 and V is TRBV18, with 7 bases aligning to TRBD1. The germline V gene encodes CDR1 KGHSH and CDR2 LQKENI. V lost 4 bases to trimming and J lost 5 bases; unmatched junction nucleotides: 7. The CDR3 spans 15 residues.

The chain recombines TRBV7-3 with TRBJ2-1; D unclear. CDR3 length: 13 residues. Germline CDR1 SGHTA, CDR2 FQGTGA. V lost 1 base and J lost 4, with 5 bases in between. In DNA form, the CDR3 reads TGTGCCAGCAGCTTAAACTTTTACAATGAGCAGTTCTTC. Translation gives CASSLNFYNEQFF.

This clone has only one observation. The V and J genes are TRBV19 and TRBJ1-1; TRBD1 is a possible D gene (5 bases). Between the trimmed V and J ends, which lost 2 bases and 1 base, there was a span of 17 bases. Germline loops: CDR1 LNHDA, CDR2 SQIVND (reference sequence). There are 17 residues in the CDR3. DNA for the CDR3: TGTGCCAGTAGTATATGGGGGAGGGGTACAGGGAACACTGAAGCTTTCTTT. It encodes CASSIWGRGTGNTEAFF.

The chain recombines TRBV6-6 with TRBJ1-1; tentatively, D is TRBD1 (5 bases). Germline values: CDR1 MNHNY, CDR2 SVGAGI (reference sequence). This CDR3 is 14 amino acids long. The V gene lost 7 bases and the J gene lost 6 bases, with 18 bases spanning the gap. CDR3 loop: CASNTNGGNAEAFF. In DNA form, the CDR3 reads TGTGCCAGCAATACAAACGGGGGTAATGCTGAAGCTTTCTTT.

The chain combines TRBV19 with TRBJ2-1, with TRBD2 matching 7 bases. CDR1 LNHDA and CDR2 SQIVND come from the germline V gene (reference sequence). V trimming: 3 bases; J trimming: 5 bases; junction bases outside the gene matches: 4. The CDR3 has 14 amino acids. The CDR3 DNA follows: TGTGCCAGTAGTATCGGGACTACAAACAATGAGCAGTTCTTC. This codes for CASSIGTTNNEQFF.

The chain links TRBV2 to TRBJ2-5; perhaps TRBD2 as D (6 bases). The germline V and J ends were trimmed by 7 bases and 5 bases, with 17 bases remaining between them. CDR1 and CDR2 from the germline V gene are SNHLY and FYNNEI. The CDR3 length is 14 residues. CDR3 bases: TGTGCCAGCAAGCGTGAAGGGAGGTACGAGACCCAGTACTTC. Translation: CASKREGRYETQYF.